Included here is one T cell receptor beta chain sequence, with context. Its binding antigen is unknown. A much larger clone lies a single base off, so this may be a read error. The CDR3 has 14 amino acids, counting the end cysteine and phenylalanine. CDR3 DNA is the only sequence kept; it has 42 bases, read in frame from the first base. Here V drops 0 bases and J drops 7 bases, and the junction holds 8 bases not matched to any gene. CDR1 DFQATT and CDR2 SNEGSKA are derived from the germline V gene (reference sequence). Amplification of TCR beta CDR3 regions was carried out from RNA transcripts. A first-round RT-PCR of the TCR CDR3 used the HTBI primer set with the Qiagen OneStep RT-PCR kit. Libraries were constructed in a second round of multiplex PCR, after which size selection and purification were performed. Libraries were sequenced paired-end with 100 bp reads on an Illumina HiSeq2000. The original methods were these. SOAPnuke was used to process the raw data, throwing out any read that contained adapters or uncalled bases, had a mean Phred below 15, or lacked an exact constant-primer or identifier match. COPE v1.2.5 was used to merge high-quality paired reads, and clonotypes were defined as unique nucleotide sequences. Clonotypes were aligned to IMGT TRBV, TRBD and TRBJ reference segments using MiTCR v1.1. The analysis was restricted to V-J combinations with a frequency above 0.0001, which together covered about 99% of the repertoires. The TCS score was defined as the ratio of F50 (clonal expansion) to E x V (chaos), calculated using BLOSUM62-based TCRdist between CDR3 peptides within each V-J. Welch's t-statistics and random forest reduced roughly 500 V-J features to about 13, which were used in a naive Bayes classifier (R e1071). TCRdb redid the processing of the public reads, applying fastp at Q25 and MiXCR, and retained in-frame beta chains. Every distinct CDR3 protein forms one entry, paired with its most common genes and DNA. None of the V and J calls come from the authors' own analysis; TCRdb made them. The sample yields about 600,000 distinct CDR3 sequences; 14% were counted once. Approximately 6.4% of the sample goes to the ten largest clones.

Ophthalmopathy patients had moderately to severely active disease, Clinical Activity Score of at least 3, NOSPECS grade of at least 4, and duration under 3 months. Exclusion was applied to patients with uncontrolled infections, other autoimmune diseases, pregnancy or lactation. Diagnoses relied on clinical symptoms, serum thyroxine and TRAb, thyroid ultrasound and orbital computed tomography. PBMCs were separated from around 9.1 ml of fresh peripheral blood using Ficoll-Paque density gradient centrifugation. Trizol reagent was used to extract total RNA, and RNA quality was then checked on an Agilent 2100 Bioanalyzer. The data were obtained in a study of T cells in Graves' hyperthyroidism and ophthalmopathy (dated by TCRdb to the late 2010s). In terms of the full investigation: Peripheral blood was sampled at the time of initial diagnosis, prior to any treatment. To identify TCR V-J signatures that set the groups apart, the researchers used a discovery cohort of 100 patients, made up of fewer than 50 with Graves' ophthalmopathy and some 55 with stable Graves' hyperthyroidism. Prospective prediction of ophthalmopathy was tested in an independent validation cohort consisting of about 20 hyperthyroidism patients and 15 to 17 patients who later progressed to ophthalmopathy. The 100 discovery patients were divided at random into training and test sets in a 7:3 ratio. In several Graves' hyperthyroidism patients, the study also compared T-cell repertoires from thyroid tissue with T-cell repertoires from blood. Following sampling, methimazole starting at 30 mg daily was given to hyperthyroidism patients, and high-dose intravenous methylprednisolone was given to ophthalmopathy patients. TCR Vbeta CDR3 sequencing of around 130 peripheral blood samples (43 ophthalmopathy, 75 to 85 hyperthyroidism and some 17 progressor patients) is reported in the paper.

The investigation overall reported the following: Most expanded thyroid clonotypes (frequency above 0.001) were also found in blood, which suggests that blood repertoires may mirror thyroid immune responses. A model built on a 13 V-J signature distinguished ophthalmopathy from stable hyperthyroidism, reaching approximately 89% sensitivity and under 84% specificity in cross-validation and 80%/75% in testing. Sample size was not statistically predetermined, and blinding of investigators to group allocation was not performed. In validation, the model predicted progression to ophthalmopathy a median of roughly six months before onset, with over 60% sensitivity and roughly 77% specificity.

This sequence originates from a woman aged 18 to 35 with Graves' ophthalmopathy. The chain uses TRBV20-1 and TRBJ2-7; TRBD2 matches 8 bases in the middle. Sequencing used blood. The CDR3 sequence is CSARDTSGYNEQYF. The DNA sequence follows: TGCAGTGCTAGAGATACTAGCGGCTACAATGAGCAGTACTTC.